The 11 T cell receptor beta chains presented below share a single source sample, sequenced in a study of shared clonotypes between healthy human individuals. Clones were read by immunoSEQ multiplex PCR, and TCRdb kept only the in-frame ones, dropping some. The sample lists approximately 2,000,000 clones; just under 95% were seen once. CD45RO-negative, CCR7-selected cells formed the naive CD8 fraction, which excluded terminally differentiated effector memory CD45RA+ cells. The sample comprised naive CD8+ T cells from PBMCs. The receptors here all came from a man between 18 and 29 years old in good health. Some clones in this sample may be carry-over from other donors' samples.

The genes are TRBV9 and TRBJ1-1, with D possibly TRBD1 on 5 matching bases. This CDR3 comprises 14 residues. Germline values: CDR1 SGDLS, CDR2 YYNGEE. Trimming removed 0 bases at V and 5 bases at J, with 11 bases between. In nucleotides, the CDR3 is TGTGCCAGCAGCGTAGGGGGGAAAGGGACTGAAGCTTTCTTT. Translated, it gives CASSVGGKGTEAFF. The full variable domain, with the rest looked up from reference TRBV9 and TRBJ1-1, is DSGVTQTPKHLITATGQRVTLRCSPRSGDLSVYWYQQSLDQGLQFLIQYYNGEERAKGNILERFSAQQFPDLHSELNLSSLELGDSALYFCASSVGGKGTEAFFGQGTRLTVV.

V usage is TRBV5-6 and J usage is TRBJ1-2, with TRBD1 identical over 9 bases. The CDR3 length is 14 residues. The trim removed 6 bases at V and 0 bases at J, leaving 3 bases unmatched. Germline values: CDR1 SGHDT, CDR2 YYEEEE. The CDR3 bases are TGTGCCAGCACCTGGACAGGGGCTAACTATGGCTACACCTTC. It translates to CASTWTGANYGYTF. Full variable domain (missing parts from reference TRBV5-6 and TRBJ1-2): DAGVTQSPTHLIKTRGQQVTLRCSPKSGHDTVSWYQQALGQGPQFIFQYYEEEERQRGNFPDRFSGHQFPNYSSELNVNALLLGDSALYLCASTWTGANYGYTFGSGTRLTVV.

The chain links TRBV6-5 to TRBJ2-5; 8 nucleotides match TRBD1. The germline V gene has CDR1 MNHEY and CDR2 SVGAGI. CDR3 length: 13 residues. Trimming cost V 8 bases and J 1 base; bases outside gene matches: 3. The CDR3 DNA reads as TGTGCCAGCGGGGGGACAGGCCAAGAGACCCAGTACTTC. Translation gives CASGGTGQETQYF.

The chain combines TRBV6-5 with TRBJ2-1, with D possibly matching TRBD2 (5 bases). Trimming left V 5 bases short and J 4 bases short, with 15 bases between. Germline CDR1 MNHEY, CDR2 SVGAGI. CDR3 length: 15 amino acids. The CDR3 protein is CASSMDSRTYNEQFF. Written as DNA, the CDR3 is TGTGCCAGCAGTATGGACTCCCGGACTTACAATGAGCAGTTCTTC.

The rearrangement links TRBV27 to TRBJ2-1, with 12 bases identical to TRBD2. The CDR3 runs 17 residues. Germline V gives CDR1 MNHEY, CDR2 SMNVEV (reference sequence). J lost 3 bases, V lost 6 bases, and 9 bases had no gene match. CDR3 amino acids: CASSAGLAGPIYNEQFF. The CDR3 DNA reads TGTGCCAGCAGCGCAGGACTAGCGGGACCTATCTACAATGAGCAGTTCTTC.

The V call is TRBV19, the J call TRBJ1-1; TRBD1 might be the D (5 bases). From germline, CDR1 is LNHDA and CDR2 SQIVND (reference sequence). This CDR3 spans 15 amino acids. With 4 bases removed from V and 6 bases from J, the gap between germline ends came to 18 bases. Written as DNA, the CDR3 is TGTGCCAGTAGTAAGGCCGGGACCCTACCGGCTGAAGCTTTCTTT. Translated: CASSKAGTLPAEAFF. Variable domain in full (rest from reference TRBV19 and TRBJ1-1): DGGITQSPKYLFRKEGQNVTLSCEQNLNHDAMYWYRQDPGQGLRLIYYSQIVNDFQKGDIAEGYSVSREKKESFPLTVTSAQKNPTAFYLCASSKAGTLPAEAFFGQGTRLTVV.

For this clone: Distinct nucleotide sequences in the sample also encode this CDR3. The chain couples TRBV9 to TRBJ1-3; D call uncertain. Trimming shortened V by 1 base and J by 2 bases, and 7 bases separated the two germline ends. This CDR3 comprises 14 residues. CDR1 and CDR2 from the germline V gene are SGDLS and YYNGEE. CDR3 bases: TGTGCCAGCAGCGTACGAGGTACTGGAAACACCATATATTTT. Translated: CASSVRGTGNTIYF.

The rearrangement uses TRBV7-8 and TRBJ1-2; D unresolved. Germline lookup yields CDR1 SGHVS and CDR2 FQNEAQ. The germline V and J ends were trimmed by 2 bases and 6 bases, with 10 bases remaining between them. This CDR3 is 13 amino acids long. The CDR3: CASSLKVQHGYTF. The CDR3 DNA reads TGTGCCAGCAGCTTAAAGGTGCAGCATGGCTACACCTTC.

This clone was detected only once. The chain is built from TRBV28 and TRBJ2-5; D is uncertain. The J call could be wrong; TRBJ2-7 is a better fit for the DNA end. Per the germline V gene, CDR1 is MDHEN and CDR2 is SYDVKM. This CDR3 spans 15 amino acids. The CDR3: CASSLDWPLSYEQYF. The CDR3 coding sequence is TGTGCCAGCAGTTTAGATTGGCCTCTCTCCTACGAGCAGTACTTC.

Turning to this clone: Other DNA sequences of this sample code for an identical CDR3. V is TRBV5-6 and J is TRBJ1-6; D remains unclear. Looked up from germline, CDR1 is SGHDT and CDR2 is YYEEEE. The germline V and J ends were trimmed by 0 bases and 9 bases, with 4 bases remaining between them. The CDR3 spans 12 residues. The DNA for the CDR3 is TGTGCCAGCAGCTTGGGAGGTTCACCCCTCCACTTT. This sequence encodes CASSLGGSPLHF.

A note on this clone: The sample carries other DNA sequences with the same CDR3. The rearrangement uses TRBV19 and TRBJ1-5, with D possibly being TRBD1 (6 bases). The germline V gene encodes CDR1 LNHDA and CDR2 SQIVND (reference sequence). The CDR3 length is 14 residues. Between the trimmed V and J ends, which lost 2 bases and 6 bases, there was a span of 11 bases. In nucleotides, the CDR3 is TGTGCCAGTAGTATAAGGGGGGTGGGTCAGCCCCAGCATTTT. Protein sequence: CASSIRGVGQPQHF.